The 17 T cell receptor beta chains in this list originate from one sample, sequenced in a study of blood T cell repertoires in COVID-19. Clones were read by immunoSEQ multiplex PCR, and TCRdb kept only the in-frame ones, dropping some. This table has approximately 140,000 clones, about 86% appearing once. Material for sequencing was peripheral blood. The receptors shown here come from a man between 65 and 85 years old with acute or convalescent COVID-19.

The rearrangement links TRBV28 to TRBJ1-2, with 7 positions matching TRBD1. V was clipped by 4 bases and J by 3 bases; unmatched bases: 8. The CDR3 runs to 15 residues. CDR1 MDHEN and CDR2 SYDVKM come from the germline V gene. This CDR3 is CASSSPGGPYYGYTF. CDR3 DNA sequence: TGTGCCAGCAGTTCCCCAGGGGGTCCGTACTATGGCTACACCTTC.

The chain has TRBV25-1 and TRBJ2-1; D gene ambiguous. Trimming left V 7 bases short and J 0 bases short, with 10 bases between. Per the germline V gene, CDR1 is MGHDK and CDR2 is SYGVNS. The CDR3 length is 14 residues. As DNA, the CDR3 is TGTGCCAGCATGGGCCCGCTCTCCTACAATGAGCAGTTCTTC. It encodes CASMGPLSYNEQFF.

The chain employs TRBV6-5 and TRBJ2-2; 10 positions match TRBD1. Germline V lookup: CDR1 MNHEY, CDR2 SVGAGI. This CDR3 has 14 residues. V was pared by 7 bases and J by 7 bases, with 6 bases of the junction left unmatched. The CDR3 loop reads CASTRTGGSGELFF. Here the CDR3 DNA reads TGTGCCAGCACCCGGACAGGGGGTAGCGGGGAGCTGTTTTTT.

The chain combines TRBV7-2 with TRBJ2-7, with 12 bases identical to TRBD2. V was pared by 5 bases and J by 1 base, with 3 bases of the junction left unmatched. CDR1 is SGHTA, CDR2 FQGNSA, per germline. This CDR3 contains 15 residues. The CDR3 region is CASSQGLAGSYEQYF. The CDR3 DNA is TGTGCCAGCAGCCAGGGACTAGCGGGTTCCTACGAGCAGTACTTC.

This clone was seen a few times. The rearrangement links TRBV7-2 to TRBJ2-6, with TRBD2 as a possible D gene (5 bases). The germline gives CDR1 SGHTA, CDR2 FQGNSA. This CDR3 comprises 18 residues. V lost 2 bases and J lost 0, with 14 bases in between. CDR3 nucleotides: TGTGCCAGCAGCTTATTGGTAGCGCTGAGCTCTGGGGCCAACGTCCTGACTTTC. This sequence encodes CASSLLVALSSGANVLTF.

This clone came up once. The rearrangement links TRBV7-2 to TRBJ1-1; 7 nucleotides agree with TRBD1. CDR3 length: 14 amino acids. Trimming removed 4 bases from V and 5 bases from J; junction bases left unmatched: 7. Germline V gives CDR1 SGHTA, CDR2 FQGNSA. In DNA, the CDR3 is TGTGCCAGCAGCTGGGGCAGGGGGAGGACTGAAGCTTTCTTT. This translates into CASSWGRGRTEAFF.

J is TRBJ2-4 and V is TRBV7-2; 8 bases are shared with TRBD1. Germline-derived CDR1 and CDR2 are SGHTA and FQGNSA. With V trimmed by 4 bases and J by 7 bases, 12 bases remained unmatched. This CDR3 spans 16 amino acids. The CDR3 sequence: CASSYRGQAGSNIQYF. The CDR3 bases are TGTGCCAGCAGCTATAGGGGACAGGCAGGTTCGAACATTCAGTACTTC. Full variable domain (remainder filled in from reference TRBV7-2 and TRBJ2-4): GAGVSQSPSNKVTEKGKDVELRCDPISGHTALYWYRQSLGQGLEFLIYFQGNSAPDKSGLPSDRFSAERTGGSVSTLTIQRTQQEDSAVYLCASSYRGQAGSNIQYFGAGTRLSVL.

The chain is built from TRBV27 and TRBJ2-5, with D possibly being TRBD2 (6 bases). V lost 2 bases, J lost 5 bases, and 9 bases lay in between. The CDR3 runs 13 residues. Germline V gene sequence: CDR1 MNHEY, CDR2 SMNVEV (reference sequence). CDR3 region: CASSLVGGETQYF. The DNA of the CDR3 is TGTGCCAGCAGTTTAGTTGGAGGGGAGACCCAGTACTTC.

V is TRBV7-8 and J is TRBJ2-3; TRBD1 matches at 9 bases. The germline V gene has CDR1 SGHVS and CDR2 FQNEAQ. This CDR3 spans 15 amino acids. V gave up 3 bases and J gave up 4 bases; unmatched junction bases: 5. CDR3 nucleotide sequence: TGTGCCAGCAGCTTCCCGGGACAGGGTGCAGATACGCAGTATTTT. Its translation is CASSFPGQGADTQYF.

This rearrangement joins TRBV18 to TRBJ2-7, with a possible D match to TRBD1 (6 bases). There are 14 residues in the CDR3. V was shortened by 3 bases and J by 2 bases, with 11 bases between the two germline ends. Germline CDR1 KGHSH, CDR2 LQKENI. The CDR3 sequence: CASSPGQGTYEQYF. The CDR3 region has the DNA TGTGCCAGCTCACCTGGGCAGGGGACCTACGAGCAGTACTTC.

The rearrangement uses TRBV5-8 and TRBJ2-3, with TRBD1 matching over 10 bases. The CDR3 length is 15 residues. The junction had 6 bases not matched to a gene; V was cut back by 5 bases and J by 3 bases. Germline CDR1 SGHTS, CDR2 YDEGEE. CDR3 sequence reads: CASRLRTGGTDTQYF. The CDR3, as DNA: TGTGCCAGCAGACTCAGGACAGGGGGAACAGATACGCAGTATTTT.

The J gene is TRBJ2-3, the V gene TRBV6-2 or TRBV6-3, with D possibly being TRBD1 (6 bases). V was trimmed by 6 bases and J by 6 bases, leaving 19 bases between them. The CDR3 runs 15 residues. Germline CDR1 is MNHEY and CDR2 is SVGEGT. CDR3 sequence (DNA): TGTGCCAGCAGCACTCCCTTGACAGGATCTGATACGCAGTATTTT. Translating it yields CASSTPLTGSDTQYF.

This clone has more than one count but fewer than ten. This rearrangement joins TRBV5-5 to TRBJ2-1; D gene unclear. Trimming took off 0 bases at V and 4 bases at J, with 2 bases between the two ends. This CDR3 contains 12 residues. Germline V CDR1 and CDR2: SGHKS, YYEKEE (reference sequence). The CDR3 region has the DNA TGTGCCAGCAGCTTGGCTTACAATGAGCAGTTCTTC. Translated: CASSLAYNEQFF.

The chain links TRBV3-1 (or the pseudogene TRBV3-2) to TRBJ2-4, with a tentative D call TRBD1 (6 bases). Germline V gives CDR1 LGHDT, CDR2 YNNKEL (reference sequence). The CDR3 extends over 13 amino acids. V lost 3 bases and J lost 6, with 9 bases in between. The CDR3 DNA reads TGTGCCAGCAGCCAGGGGGCGATAAACATTCAGTACTTC. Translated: CASSQGAINIQYF.

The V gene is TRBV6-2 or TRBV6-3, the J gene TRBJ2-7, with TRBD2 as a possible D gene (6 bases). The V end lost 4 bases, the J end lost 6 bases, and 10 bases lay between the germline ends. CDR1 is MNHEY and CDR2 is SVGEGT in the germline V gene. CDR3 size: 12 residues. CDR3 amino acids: CASSWGESEQYF. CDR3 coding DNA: TGTGCCAGCAGTTGGGGGGAGTCCGAGCAGTACTTC.

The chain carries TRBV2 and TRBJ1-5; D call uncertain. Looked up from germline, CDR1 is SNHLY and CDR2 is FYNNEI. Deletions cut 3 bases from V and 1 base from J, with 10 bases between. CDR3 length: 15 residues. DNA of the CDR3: TGTGCCAGCAGTGAGACGCGGCAAAGCAATCAGCCCCAGCATTTT. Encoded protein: CASSETRQSNQPQHF.

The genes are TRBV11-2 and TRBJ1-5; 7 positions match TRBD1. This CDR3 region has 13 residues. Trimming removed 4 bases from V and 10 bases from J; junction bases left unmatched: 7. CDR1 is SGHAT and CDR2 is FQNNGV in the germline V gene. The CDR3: CASSSDRAPPQHF. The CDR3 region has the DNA TGTGCCAGCAGCTCTGACAGGGCACCCCCCCAGCATTTT.